The TCR beta chain described here comes from a study of blood T cell repertoires in COVID-19. Study information: Samples taken during acute and convalescent COVID-19 were collected in the United States, Italy and Spain. Nucleic acid was either cDNA or gDNA, and it came from T cells, B-cell-depleted T cells, or PBMCs.

In this sample, this clone turned up once. Original data processing: Nucleated cell number was recorded as an estimate derived from reference gene primer amplification. The protocol was immunoSEQ multiplex PCR, while the TCRdb copy is restricted to in-frame clones and leaves out a portion. V and J calls and clone size are as listed in that table; D and trimming were resolved from the DNA. The sample includes approximately 250,000 clones, 84% of them seen just once. The germline CDR1 and CDR2 sequences are LNHDA and SQIVND (reference sequence). Trimming stripped 2 bases from V and 7 bases from J, with 17 bases between. The CDR3 totals 15 residues.

Sample: peripheral blood. The TCR sequence derives from a human donor in a cohort sampled during active COVID-19. V gene TRBV19 combines with J gene TRBJ1-2; D is perhaps TRBD1 (5 bases). CDR3 amino acids: CASSIQPGTFSGYTF. In DNA form, the CDR3 reads TGTGCCAGTAGTATACAACCCGGGACTTTTAGTGGCTACACCTTC.